This T cell receptor beta chain stems from a study of identical twins. Overall study findings and caveats: The analysis was cross-sectional rather than longitudinal within donors. Excess twin sharing in beta out-of-frame sequences was weaker. Insertions were fewer in abundant cord blood beta clonotypes, whereas memory repertoires showed none of this pattern.

The sample holds a few counts of this clonotype. Its antigen is not known. A universal primer site came from template switching; cDNA carried unique molecular identifiers. TCRdb re-analysed the 5' RACE reads in MiXCR, keeping a single row per CDR3 protein. The sample has 650,000 to 800,000 distinct CDR3 sequences, over 8.5% seen once; the top ten hold 0.8% to 1%. The CDR3 extends over 15 amino acids. Germline values: CDR1 SGDLS, CDR2 YYNGEE. Germline trimming cut 2 bases from V and 8 bases from J; bases unmatched to any gene: 7. This same sample was also taken into another study, of yellow fever vaccine responses in identical twins.

The receptor comes from a woman aged 18-29 years in good health. The rearrangement joins TRBV9 to TRBJ1-4; TRBD1 matches at 9 bases. The sequenced sample consisted of PBMCs. DNA for the CDR3: TGTGCCAGCAGCGTTCAGGACAGGGGTGGAGAAAAACTGTTTTTT. It translates to CASSVQDRGGEKLFF.